This T cell receptor (beta chain) is drawn from a study of T cells after posttransplantation cyclophosphamide. Findings and limits, study-wide: Tissue-infiltrating T cells from skin or gut overlapped little with blood T cells.

The ends were cut back, 11 bases at V and 5 bases at J, with 16 bases in the middle. CDR1 and CDR2 (germline): MDHEN, SYDVKM. CDR3 length equals 13 residues. Cyclophosphamide on days +3 and +4 followed busulfan-fludarabine conditioning and a marrow graft. This clone was seen at least ten times. As yet, its antigen is unknown. Assay: immunoSEQ multiplex PCR; the TCRdb copy retains only in-frame clones and omits some. The sample gives 5,000 to 5,500 clones, none seen only once, and the top ten clones hold approximately 15%. V usage is TRBV28 and J usage is TRBJ1-5; weak D call: TRBD1 (6 bases). The sequencing here drew on PBMCs, taken after allogeneic stem cell transplant with posttransplant cyclophosphamide. The source of this sequence is a female patient under 45 who received an allogeneic stem cell transplant from an unrelated donor, was CMV-positive, and had acute and chronic GVHD. The graft donor may account for some of the T cells. The CDR3 spells CAARTGFYQPQHF. The CDR3, as DNA: TGTGCCGCCAGAACAGGGTTCTATCAGCCCCAGCATTTT.